The clone carrying this T cell receptor beta chain was counted a few times. Arm-PCR of CDR3 regions and iRepertoire HTBI primers were used to build TCR beta libraries. TCRdb ran MiXCR on the multiplex PCR reads and lists one entry per CDR3 protein. The sample shows about 610,000 distinct CDR3 sequences, about 16% of them seen only once. As to time point: newly diagnosed GD, antithyroid drugs for less than 3 months. The TCR library used RNA extracted from PBMCs. The data were obtained in a study of regulatory T cells in long-lasting Graves disease. Germline V gives CDR1 DFQATT, CDR2 SNEGSKA (reference sequence). This CDR3 region has 11 residues. The same sample was also used in a study of T cells in Graves' hyperthyroidism and ophthalmopathy.

This TCR derives from a man younger than 35 with Graves disease. The chain combines TRBV20-1 with TRBJ2-7; the D gene could be TRBD1 or TRBD2 (5 bases each). Specimen: peripheral blood mononuclear cells (PBMCs), collected at new diagnosis, from a patient treated with antithyroid drugs. The CDR3 DNA is TGCAGCGGGGCCCAGTTGTACGAGCAGTACTTC. Amino acid sequence: CSGAQLYEQYF.